The clone carrying this TCR beta chain has a single count. The same CDR3 also results from other DNA sequences found in this sample. These data belong to a study of blood T cell repertoires in COVID-19. About the study: Acute-phase and convalescent COVID-19 samples originated in the United States, Italy and Spain. From T cells, B-cell-depleted T cells, or PBMCs came the material, which was cDNA or gDNA.

The CDR3 loop spans 12 amino acids. Trimming removed 3 bases at V and 3 bases at J, with 8 bases between. Germline values: CDR1 DFQATT, CDR2 SNEGSKA (reference sequence). Authors' processing steps: Estimated nucleated cell counts came from reference gene primer amplification. Sequencing was performed with immunoSEQ multiplex PCR; in TCRdb, only in-frame clones are kept and a portion is missing. Clonal size and the V and J genes are those of that table, whereas D and trimming came from the DNA. The profile shows about 220,000 clones, 82% of them singletons. Specimen: peripheral blood. The receptor's source is a woman aged 80 or over with acute or convalescent COVID-19. V usage is TRBV20-1 and J usage is TRBJ1-2; unclear D gene. The CDR3 DNA follows: TGCAGTGCTAGTCTCTCGGACTATGGCTACACCTTC. It codes for CSASLSDYGYTF.